Below, 14 T cell receptor beta chains from the same sample are listed, as sequenced in a study of T-cell memory formation after mild COVID-19 (dated by TCRdb to about 2021). Libraries were prepared through 5' RACE. Reads for this sample came from an Illumina NovaSeq 6000. Using fastp trimming at Q25 and MiXCR clonotype assembly, TCRdb reanalyzed the public sequencing data and kept in-frame beta chains. Each entry merges the rows of one CDR3 protein and shows their most common DNA and genes. The sample records approximately 300,000 distinct CDR3 sequences, 15% of which are singletons. The top ten hold around a fifth of the sample. Sequenced: PBMCs or a T cell subset sorted from them (not recorded which). Receptor source: a man in his late teens or twenties who had mild COVID-19 (a few samples of this study predate the infection). The sample titles of this study are shuffled in the database, so cell type and time point are left out; the donor was told from shared clones.

This chain uses TRBV20-1 with TRBJ2-7, with D uncertain. The CDR3 runs 11 residues. Germline V gene sequence: CDR1 DFQATT, CDR2 SNEGSKA (reference sequence). Trimming removed 3 bases from V and 5 bases from J, with 8 bases in between. CDR3 bases: TGCAGTGCTAGTAACTATGACGAGCAGTACTTC. Translated: CSASNYDEQYF.

In its sample, this clonotype was seen a few times. The chain has TRBV11-2 and TRBJ2-5; 7 bases are a match to TRBD2. The CDR3 extends over 14 amino acids. Germline CDR1 and CDR2: SGHAT and FQNNGV. V was clipped by 6 bases and J by 4 bases; unmatched bases: 8. The CDR3 here is CASSSFGRTETQYF. The CDR3 DNA reads TGTGCCAGCAGTTCATTCGGGAGGACAGAGACCCAGTACTTC.

The chain recombines TRBV7-2 with TRBJ2-5; 10 positions match TRBD2. This CDR3 has 16 residues. Germline assignment: CDR1 SGHTA and CDR2 FQGNSA. Unmatched junction bases numbered 2, after V lost 0 bases and J lost 1 base. CDR3 nucleotides: TGTGCCAGCAGCTTAGCGGCTAGCGGGGGCCAAGAGACCCAGTACTTC. Protein product: CASSLAASGGQETQYF. Using reference TRBV7-2 and TRBJ2-5 for the parts outside the CDR3, the full variable domain is GAGVSQSPSNKVTEKGKDVELRCDPISGHTALYWYRQSLGQGLEFLIYFQGNSAPDKSGLPSDRFSAERTGGSVSTLTIQRTQQEDSAVYLCASSLAASGGQETQYFGPGTRLLVL.

This chain uses TRBV12-3 or TRBV12-4 with TRBJ2-7, with D maybe TRBD1 (5 bases). CDR3 length: 14 amino acids. V was clipped by 3 bases and J by 2 bases, with 11 bases between them. DNA of the CDR3: TGTGCCAGCAGTTTCACAGGCCTTCCCTACGAGCAGTACTTC. It translates to CASSFTGLPYEQYF.

This CDR3 reads CASGQGSGNQPQHF. In DNA form, the CDR3 reads TGCGCCAGCGGGCAGGGATCGGGCAATCAGCCCCAGCATTTT. J is TRBJ1-5 and V is TRBV4-1, with a possible D match to TRBD1 (5 bases). V lost 8 bases, J lost 2 bases, and 13 bases lay in between. Germline-derived CDR1 and CDR2 are MGHRA and YSYEKL. This CDR3 is 14 amino acids long.

The chain recombines TRBV19 with TRBJ2-5; D may correspond to TRBD1 or TRBD2 (6 bases each). The CDR3 is 13 residues long. Germline CDR1 and CDR2: LNHDA and SQIVND (reference sequence). The germline V and J ends were trimmed by 6 bases and 5 bases, with 13 bases remaining between them. The CDR3 DNA follows: TGTGCCAGTAGAACGACAGGAGGGGAGACCCAGTACTTC. It yields the protein CASRTTGGETQYF.

This chain uses TRBV12-3 or TRBV12-4 with TRBJ2-3; TRBD2 agrees at 12 bases. The CDR3 spans 15 residues. V lost 6 bases to trimming and J lost 6 bases; unmatched junction nucleotides: 7. CDR3 amino acids: CASRGLAGTFDTQYF. CDR3 in DNA: TGTGCCAGCAGAGGACTAGCGGGGACCTTTGATACGCAGTATTTT.

There are a few counts of this clonotype. The chain uses TRBV6-5 and TRBJ2-2; D possibly corresponds to TRBD2 (7 bases). Trimming left V 6 bases short and J 4 bases short, with 18 bases between. This CDR3 is built from 16 residues. Germline values: CDR1 MNHEY, CDR2 SVGAGI. The CDR3 coding sequence is TGTGCCAGCAGGCCTCCCGGCGGGGGCGGCACCGGGGAGCTGTTTTTT. Protein product: CASRPPGGGGTGELFF.

This clonotype has at least ten counts. The genes are TRBV6-5 and TRBJ1-1, with D possibly TRBD1 on 5 matching bases. V was cut by 5 bases and J by 5 bases, with 9 bases left in between. The CDR3 loop spans 12 amino acids. Germline CDR1 MNHEY, CDR2 SVGAGI. CDR3 sequence reads: CASSRQRTEAFF. CDR3 bases: TGTGCCAGCAGTCGACAGAGAACTGAAGCTTTCTTT.

This clonotype was recorded many times. This chain links TRBV7-9 with TRBJ2-3; a possible D gene is TRBD2 (6 bases). This CDR3 has 13 amino acids. Per the germline V gene, CDR1 is SEHNR and CDR2 is FQNEAQ (reference sequence). Trimming took 1 base from V and 4 from J, leaving 6 bases between them. CDR3 bases: TGTGCCAGCAGCTTAGGACTAGCAGATACGCAGTATTTT. Protein product: CASSLGLADTQYF.

The rearrangement joins TRBV2 to TRBJ2-7; unclear D gene. Trimming took off 3 bases at V and 3 bases at J, with 9 bases between the two ends. CDR3 size: 13 residues. The V gene's germline CDR1 is SNHLY and CDR2 FYNNEI. CDR3 sequence reads: CASSDDPNYEQYV. CDR3 DNA: TGTGCCAGCAGTGACGACCCGAACTACGAGCAGTACGTC.

This clonotype was seen more than once but under ten times. The chain recombines TRBV15 with TRBJ2-5; D gene ambiguous. Germline V gene lookup returns CDR1 LNHNV and CDR2 YYDKDF (reference sequence). V gave up 0 bases and J gave up 1 base, with 3 bases separating them. This CDR3 is built from 13 residues. The CDR3, as DNA: TGTGCCACCAGCAGAGATTTCCAAGAGACCCAGTACTTC. This sequence encodes CATSRDFQETQYF.

The J gene is TRBJ2-1, the V gene TRBV11-3, with D hard to call. Germline V gives CDR1 SGHNT, CDR2 YENEEA. Between the trimmed V and J ends, which lost 1 base and 12 bases, there was a span of 13 bases. The length of the CDR3 is 13 residues. CDR3 in amino acids: CASSLAQAEVQFF. The CDR3 DNA follows: TGTGCCAGCAGCTTAGCTCAAGCCGAGGTGCAGTTCTTC.

The chain couples TRBV25-1 to TRBJ2-5, with D perhaps TRBD1 (6 bases). CDR3 size: 14 residues. Trimming pared 1 base from V and 1 base from J, leaving 7 bases between. Germline values: CDR1 MGHDK, CDR2 SYGVNS. The CDR3 DNA follows: TGTGCCAGCAGTGAATGGACAGCCCAAGAGACCCAGTACTTC. Translation: CASSEWTAQETQYF.